The following is a T cell receptor (beta chain) sequence with its context. Its antigen is currently not known. No quality values exist for individual bases; no much larger clone is one base distant. Participants in the prospective study were aged roughly 18 to 89 years, lived in 20 to 30 United States geographic areas, and enrolled through a virtual design. To assign participants to cohorts, the prospective study relied on clinical history that participants themselves reported in a screening survey and a study questionnaire. In the prospective study, whole blood, serum and a nasopharyngeal or oropharyngeal swab were collected from each participant by mobile phlebotomists. Additional blood draws and questionnaires over an approximately two-month period could optionally be provided by prospective study participants. Blood samples from the prospective study were shipped frozen or at room temperature prior to DNA extraction.

TCRbeta CDR3 regions were amplified from genomic DNA by means of the immunoSEQ Assay, a bias-controlled multiplex PCR. Under the source paper's analysis protocol: Within the assay, amplification of reference gene primers was used to estimate how many nucleated cells each sample contained. To quantify the absolute abundance of each unique TCRbeta CDR3 rearrangement, sequence reads were collapsed and filtered. Productive Simpson clonality was computed per sample as the square root of Simpson's diversity index over productive rearrangements. This is the immuneACCESS table as TCRdb keeps it, with only in-frame sequences that have V and J called. A part of the clones is gone; compared with another copy, unresolved V genes explain less than half, and the rest is unexplained. V and J calls and clone size come straight from that table; D and trimming were deduced from the DNA. The sample profile shows approximately 220,000 clones; over 75% of them were found once. Over 7% of the sample belongs to the ten largest clones.

V is cut by 8 bases and J by 4 bases, and the space between the germline ends is 17 bases. The CDR3 runs 15 amino acids, cysteine and phenylalanine included. The only DNA kept is the CDR3, 45 bases in frame from the first base. CDR1 and CDR2 were assigned from the germline V gene as MNHEY and SVGAGI. This specimen belongs to a study of blood T cell repertoires in COVID-19 (TCRdb year 2020). Background for the entire study: Samples covering the acute and convalescent phases of COVID-19 were provided by collaborators in the United States, Italy and Spain. The prospective study material was composed of cDNA or gDNA derived from T cells, B-cell-depleted T cells, or PBMCs. Subjects who had been exposed to COVID-19, were actively infected with it, or had recovered from it provided the deeply sampled blood TCRbeta repertoires that made up the dataset. The repertoires were released in a freely available public database intended as a resource for research on the immune response to SARS-CoV-2. Samples were obtained from the ongoing ImmuneRACE study (first 160 participants) and from over 1,000 subjects provided by 6 global collaborators. Sample metadata almost always included a de-identified subject ID, COVID-19 status, age in years and sex. HLA class I and class II types, where available, came from metadata supplied by the sample provider rather than from assay-based typing. Overall study outcomes, separate from this receptor: Clinical and demographic metadata were provided uncurated, with the amount varying by source and participant.

Material: PBMCs or T cells enriched from blood (not recorded which). This chain joins TRBV6-5 to TRBJ2-2, and the D gene may be TRBD2, 6 bases matching. The clonotype comes from a middle-aged woman with acute COVID-19. The CDR3 amino acid sequence is: CASGRRGFGTGELFF. The DNA sequence is as follows: TGTGCCAGCGGTCGACGGGGGTTTGGCACCGGGGAGCTGTTTTTT.